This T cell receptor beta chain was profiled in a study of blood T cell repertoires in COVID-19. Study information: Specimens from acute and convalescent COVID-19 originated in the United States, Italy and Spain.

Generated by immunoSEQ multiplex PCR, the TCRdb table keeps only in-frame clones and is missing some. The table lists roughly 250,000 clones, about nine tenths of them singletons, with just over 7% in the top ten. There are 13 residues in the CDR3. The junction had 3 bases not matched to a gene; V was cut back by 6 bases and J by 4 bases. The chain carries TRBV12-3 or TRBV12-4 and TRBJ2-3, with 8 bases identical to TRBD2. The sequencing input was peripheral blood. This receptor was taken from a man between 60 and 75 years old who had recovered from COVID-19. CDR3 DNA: TGTGCCAGCAGCCGGGGGGGAGCAGATACGCAGTATTTT. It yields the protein CASSRGGADTQYF.